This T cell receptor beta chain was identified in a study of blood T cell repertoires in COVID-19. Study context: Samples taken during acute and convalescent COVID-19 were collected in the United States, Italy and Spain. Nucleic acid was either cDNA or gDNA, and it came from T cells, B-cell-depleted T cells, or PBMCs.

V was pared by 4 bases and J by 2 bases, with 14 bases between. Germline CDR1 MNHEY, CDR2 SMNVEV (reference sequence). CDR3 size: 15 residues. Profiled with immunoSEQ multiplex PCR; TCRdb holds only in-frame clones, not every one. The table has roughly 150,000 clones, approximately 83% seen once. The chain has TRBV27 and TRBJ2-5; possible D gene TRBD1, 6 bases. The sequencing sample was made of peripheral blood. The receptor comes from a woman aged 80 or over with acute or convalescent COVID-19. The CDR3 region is CASSSSIGQQETQYF. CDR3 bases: TGTGCCAGCAGTTCTTCAATCGGACAGCAAGAGACCCAGTACTTC.